The sequence of this T cell receptor beta chain was determined in a study of CXCR3-negative and CXCR3-positive naive CD8 T cells. Germline CDR1 reads MGHRA; CDR2 reads YSYEKL. The CDR3 extends over 13 amino acids. Worth noting for this clonotype: Its specificity is unknown.

Findings and limits, study-wide: Memory CD8+ cells showed much lower diversity, while both naive subsets were comparably high. TRBV-TRBJ usage was similar across naive CXCR3 subsets but distinct in memory cells. More hydrophobic TRB CDR3s occurred in CXCR3-positive than in CXCR3-negative naive cells.

Through 5' RACE with UMI labels, the TRB cDNA libraries were prepared. From its re-call of the 5' RACE reads, TCRdb lists each CDR3 protein once, without DNA. Its listing shows tens of thousands of distinct CDR3 sequences. The source material was naive CXCR3+ CD8+ T cells from blood. Subset denoted: CD45RO-CCR7+CD27+CD95- naive CD8+ T cells expressing CXCR3 (TNR3+). The genes are TRBV4-1 and TRBJ1-4; the TCRdb call, TRBD1, lacks DNA for checking. This sequence originates from a human donor in good health. Some clones in this sample may be carry-over from other donors' samples. The CDR3 reads CASRGTGDEKLFF.